This T cell receptor beta chain came from a study of beta chain features in type 1 diabetes. Overall study findings and caveats: When cDNA is sequenced, cells with high TCR expression could be over-represented. The VDJ junctions of type 1 diabetes patients carried fewer insertions and more deletions. These data did not resolve whether HLA type affects TCRB rearrangement.

Sorted populations were all over 95% pure. This CDR3 has 15 residues. The V end lost 3 bases, the J end lost 0 bases, and 10 bases lay between the germline ends. CDR1 and CDR2 (germline): SGHRS, YFSETQ. About this clone itself: The antigen remains unidentified.

As every portion of the isolated RNA was reverse transcribed, the sequencing read expressed TCRB transcripts. Profiled with immunoSEQ multiplex PCR; TCRdb holds only in-frame clones, not every one. The repertoire includes 850,000 to 900,000 clones, about a sixth of them detected once, and roughly 0.025% sits in the top ten. J is TRBJ2-1 and V is TRBV5-1; D not certain. The sequencing input was naive CD4+ T cells from blood. The origin of this receptor is a woman aged 18-29 years in good health. CDR3 protein: CASSYGGSSYNEQFF. CDR3 DNA sequence: TGCGCCAGCAGCTACGGCGGAAGCTCCTACAATGAGCAGTTCTTC.